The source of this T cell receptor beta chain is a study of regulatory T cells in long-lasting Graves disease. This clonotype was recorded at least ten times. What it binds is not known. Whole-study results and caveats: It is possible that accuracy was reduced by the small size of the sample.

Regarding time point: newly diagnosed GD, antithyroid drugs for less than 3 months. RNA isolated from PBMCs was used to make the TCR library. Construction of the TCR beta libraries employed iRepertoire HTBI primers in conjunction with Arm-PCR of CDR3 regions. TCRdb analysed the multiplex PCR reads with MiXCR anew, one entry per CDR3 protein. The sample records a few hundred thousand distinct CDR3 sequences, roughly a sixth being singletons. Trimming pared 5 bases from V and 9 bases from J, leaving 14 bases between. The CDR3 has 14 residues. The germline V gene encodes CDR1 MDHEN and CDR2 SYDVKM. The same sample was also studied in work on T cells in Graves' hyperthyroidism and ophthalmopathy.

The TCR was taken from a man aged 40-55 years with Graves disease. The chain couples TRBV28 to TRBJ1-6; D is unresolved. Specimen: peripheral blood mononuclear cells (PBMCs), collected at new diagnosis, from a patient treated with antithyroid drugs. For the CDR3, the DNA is TGTGCCAGCAGTCCCGCCCCAGGAGGTTCACCCCTCCACTTT. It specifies CASSPAPGGSPLHF. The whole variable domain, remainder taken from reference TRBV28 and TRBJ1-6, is DVKVTQSSRYLVKRTGEKVFLECVQDMDHENMFWYRQDPGLGLRLIYFSYDVKMKEKGDIPEGYSVSREKKERFSLILESASTNQTSMYLCASSPAPGGSPLHFGNGTRLTVT.